This is a list of T cell receptor beta chains from one sample in a study of identical twins. MiXCR was run by TCRdb on the 5' RACE reads, yielding one entry per CDR3 protein. The table lists roughly 230,000 distinct CDR3 sequences, roughly 8.7% of them singletons, with roughly 3.1% in the top ten. This sample also appeared in a second study, on yellow fever vaccine responses in identical twins.

Sequenced input: CD8+ T cells sorted from blood. These receptors came from a woman aged 18-29 years in good health. Both conserved end residues are part of each CDR3. Fields, in order: D gene, clone size, V gene, J gene, CDR3 length, CDR3 DNA, CDR3 protein. D genes are given only for firm matches. Clone size appears in some rows only: once, few, many, or a class for an expanded clone.

D: NA
size: many
V: TRBV24-1
J: TRBJ1-2
length: 14
DNA: TGTGCCACCAGTGATCCGGACAGTAACTATGGCTACACCTTC
CDR3: CATSDPDSNYGYTF

D: NA
size: many
V: TRBV7-9
J: TRBJ2-5
length: 15
DNA: TGTGCCAGCAGCGCGGGACAAGAATACCAAGAGACCCAGTACTTC
CDR3: CASSAGQEYQETQYF

D: NA
size: NA
V: TRBV7-9
J: TRBJ2-3
length: 15
DNA: TGTGCCAGCAGCTTGGCTACAGACCGTCGGGATACGCAGTATTTT
CDR3: CASSLATDRRDTQYF

D: NA
size: NA
V: TRBV29-1
J: TRBJ2-1
length: 14
DNA: TGCAGCGTATTGGAGGGGAGCTCCTACAATGAGCAGTTCTTC
CDR3: CSVLEGSSYNEQFF

D: NA
size: many
V: TRBV29-1
J: TRBJ2-2
length: 13
DNA: TGCAGCGTTGCAGAACCGGTCACCGGGGAGCTGTTTTTT
CDR3: CSVAEPVTGELFF

D: NA
size: NA
V: TRBV29-1
J: TRBJ2-3
length: 12
DNA: TGCAGCGCAGAAGACAACACAGATACGCAGTATTTT
CDR3: CSAEDNTDTQYF

D: NA
size: NA
V: TRBV28
J: TRBJ2-1
length: 17
DNA: TGTGCCAGCAGTTTATCCCGACTGCAAAACTCCTACAATGAGCAGTTCTTC
CDR3: CASSLSRLQNSYNEQFF

D: NA
size: few
V: TRBV5-1
J: TRBJ1-1
length: 15
DNA: TGCGCCAGCAGCACCGATATTGGGCATATCACTGAAGCTTTCTTT
CDR3: CASSTDIGHITEAFF

D: TRBD2
size: few
V: TRBV7-7
J: TRBJ2-1
length: 11
DNA: TGTGTCGACCGGGGGGGCAATGAGCAGTTCTTC
CDR3: CVDRGGNEQFF

D: NA
size: many
V: TRBV9
J: TRBJ2-1
length: 11
DNA: TGTGCCAGCAGCCTGGGTGTGGAGCAGTTCTTC
CDR3: CASSLGVEQFF

D: TRBD2
size: NA
V: TRBV27
J: TRBJ2-1
length: 17
DNA: TGTGCCAGCAGTACCAAGCGGGGGGCTGGCTCCTACAATGAGCAGTTCTTC
CDR3: CASSTKRGAGSYNEQFF

D: NA
size: NA
V: TRBV29-1
J: TRBJ2-1
length: 13
DNA: TGCAGCGTTGATGGGTCATCCTACAATGAGCAGTTCTTC
CDR3: CSVDGSSYNEQFF

D: NA
size: NA
V: TRBV27
J: TRBJ2-7
length: 13
DNA: TGTGCCAGCAGTACGGGCCGGGCGGGCGAGCAGTACTTC
CDR3: CASSTGRAGEQYF

D: TRBD1
size: many
V: TRBV4-3
J: TRBJ1-1
length: 15
DNA: TGCGCCAGCAGCCTTGACAGGGATCTGAGCACTGAAGCTTTCTTT
CDR3: CASSLDRDLSTEAFF

D: NA
size: many
V: TRBV7-2
J: TRBJ2-1
length: 16
DNA: TGTGCCAGCAGCTTAGGGCGGGCGGCCCCATACAATGAGCAGTTCTTC
CDR3: CASSLGRAAPYNEQFF

D: NA
size: NA
V: TRBV6-6
J: TRBJ1-2
length: 13
DNA: TGTGCCAGCAGTTACCCCCAGCTAGAGGGCTACACCTTC
CDR3: CASSYPQLEGYTF

D: NA
size: NA
V: TRBV6-1
J: TRBJ1-5
length: 14
DNA: TGTGCCAGCAGTGAAGGGGGGAGCGATCAGCCCCAGCATTTT
CDR3: CASSEGGSDQPQHF

D: NA
size: NA
V: TRBV10-3
J: TRBJ2-1
length: 15
DNA: TGTGCCATCAGTGAGTCGGCGGTCTCCTACAATGAGCAGTTCTTC
CDR3: CAISESAVSYNEQFF

D: NA
size: many
V: TRBV24-1
J: TRBJ2-2
length: 15
DNA: TGTGCCACCAGTGATTTCCACGAGGGTGACGGGGAGCTGTTTTTT
CDR3: CATSDFHEGDGELFF

D: TRBD1
size: many
V: TRBV29-1
J: TRBJ2-3
length: 14
DNA: TGCAGCGTTGCCTGGACAGGAGGCACAGATACGCAGTATTTT
CDR3: CSVAWTGGTDTQYF

D: NA
size: many
V: TRBV4-3
J: TRBJ2-7
length: 15
DNA: TGCGCCAGCAGCCAAGATAGACACGGGAGCTACGAGCAGTACTTC
CDR3: CASSQDRHGSYEQYF

D: TRBD1
size: NA
V: TRBV7-8
J: TRBJ2-7
length: 15
DNA: TGTGCCAGCAGCTTGGTACAGGGGAACTCCTACGAGCAGTACTTC
CDR3: CASSLVQGNSYEQYF

D: NA
size: few
V: TRBV4-1
J: TRBJ2-5
length: 15
DNA: TGCGCCAGCAGCCAAGAAAATCTCGCACAAGAGACCCAGTACTTC
CDR3: CASSQENLAQETQYF

D: TRBD1
size: many
V: TRBV29-1
J: TRBJ2-2
length: 14
DNA: TGCAGCGTTGACAGAGGGGGCGACACCGGGGAGCTGTTTTTT
CDR3: CSVDRGGDTGELFF

D: TRBD2
size: many
V: TRBV5-1
J: TRBJ2-3
length: 15
DNA: TGCGCCAGCAGCTTAGCGGGGGGGCCGCTAGATACGCAGTATTTT
CDR3: CASSLAGGPLDTQYF

D: NA
size: many
V: TRBV3-1
J: TRBJ2-5
length: 20
DNA: TGTGCCAGCAGCCAAGACCCGCCCCACTTACCGGGACGAATGGAAGAGACCCAGTACTTC
CDR3: CASSQDPPHLPGRMEETQYF

D: TRBD1
size: few
V: TRBV7-6
J: TRBJ2-1
length: 15
DNA: TGTGCCAGCAGGCCACAGGGGCTCCTCTACAATGAGCAGTTCTTC
CDR3: CASRPQGLLYNEQFF

D: NA
size: few
V: TRBV27
J: TRBJ2-1
length: 14
DNA: TGTGCCAGCAGAGTACGGGGGACCTACAATGAGCAGTTCTTC
CDR3: CASRVRGTYNEQFF

D: TRBD2
size: NA
V: TRBV15
J: TRBJ2-3
length: 17
DNA: TGTGCCACCAGCAGAGAGCCGACTAGCGGGGGGATAGATACGCAGTATTTT
CDR3: CATSREPTSGGIDTQYF

D: NA
size: many
V: TRBV29-1
J: TRBJ1-2
length: 11
DNA: TGCAGCGTTGAGGGGAGGGATGGCTACACCTTC
CDR3: CSVEGRDGYTF

D: NA
size: NA
V: TRBV7-2
J: TRBJ2-1
length: 16
DNA: TGTGCCAGCAGCTTAGAGTGGCGGACAATCTACAATGAGCAGTTCTTC
CDR3: CASSLEWRTIYNEQFF

D: NA
size: many
V: TRBV3-1
J: TRBJ1-5
length: 13
DNA: TGTGCCAGCAGCCACTCAGGGGTAGAGCCCCAGCATTTT
CDR3: CASSHSGVEPQHF

D: TRBD1
size: few
V: TRBV23-1
J: TRBJ2-7
length: 24
DNA: TGCGCCAGCAGTCAGGGTACCATCAACGATCCCTCCCGGGACAGGGGCAAGCCTTCCTACGAGCAGTACTTC
CDR3: CASSQGTINDPSRDRGKPSYEQYF

D: TRBD2
size: NA
V: TRBV7-2
J: TRBJ2-1
length: 15
DNA: TGTGCCAGCAGCCCCTGGCTAGCGGGAGGTAATGAGCAGTTCTTC
CDR3: CASSPWLAGGNEQFF

D: TRBD2
size: few
V: TRBV7-2
J: TRBJ2-7
length: 17
DNA: TGTGCCAGCAGCCTCCTGACTAGCGGGGACAGAACCTACGAGCAGTACTTC
CDR3: CASSLLTSGDRTYEQYF

D: TRBD2
size: NA
V: TRBV4-2
J: TRBJ2-1
length: 20
DNA: TGTGCCAGCAGCCAAGATCAGGGACTAGCGGGAATTAGCTCCTACAATGAGCAGTTCTTC
CDR3: CASSQDQGLAGISSYNEQFF

D: TRBD2
size: many
V: TRBV12-3/TRBV12-4
J: TRBJ2-5
length: 15
DNA: TGTGCCAGCGCCCCCGTAGCGGGGATCCAAGAGACCCAGTACTTC
CDR3: CASAPVAGIQETQYF

D: NA
size: few
V: TRBV6-1
J: TRBJ2-3
length: 14
DNA: TGTGCCAGCAGGTCTCCGGGGCCCATTGACACGCAGTATTTT
CDR3: CASRSPGPIDTQYF

D: TRBD1
size: many
V: TRBV4-3
J: TRBJ2-7
length: 15
DNA: TGCGCCAGCAGCCAGGACAGGGGAGGTAGTTACGAGCAGTACTTC
CDR3: CASSQDRGGSYEQYF

D: NA
size: few
V: TRBV2
J: TRBJ2-7
length: 14
DNA: TGTGCCAGCATCGGAGGGAGGACGGGATACGAGCAGTACTTC
CDR3: CASIGGRTGYEQYF

D: TRBD1
size: NA
V: TRBV4-3
J: TRBJ2-7
length: 15
DNA: TGCGCCAGCAGCCAGGACCGACAGGGGGTAGCCGAGCAGTACTTC
CDR3: CASSQDRQGVAEQYF

D: NA
size: many
V: TRBV29-1
J: TRBJ2-2
length: 12
DNA: TGCAGCGCAGGGACCCCCCCCGGGGAGCTGTTTTTT
CDR3: CSAGTPPGELFF

D: TRBD1
size: few
V: TRBV20-1
J: TRBJ1-1
length: 19
DNA: TGCAGTGCTAGAGATCAAGGGGGACGAGACAGGGGAGGGTTGGCTGAAGCTTTCTTT
CDR3: CSARDQGGRDRGGLAEAFF

D: TRBD2
size: few
V: TRBV20-1
J: TRBJ2-2
length: 15
DNA: TGCAGTGCTGTTGGAGGAACTAGCGCTATCGGGGAGCTGTTTTTT
CDR3: CSAVGGTSAIGELFF

D: NA
size: few
V: TRBV7-6
J: TRBJ2-5
length: 14
DNA: TGTGCCAGCAGTTTGGACTACTCACAAGAGACCCAGTACTTC
CDR3: CASSLDYSQETQYF

D: NA
size: many
V: TRBV20-1
J: TRBJ2-7
length: 13
DNA: TGCAGTGCTAGAGAACAGGGAGGATACGAGCAGTACTTC
CDR3: CSAREQGGYEQYF